This T cell receptor (beta chain) was captured by sequencing in a study of control samples from healthy donors and cancer patients (dated by TCRdb to 2020 to 2021). As to this clone: There is no known antigen for this receptor. There are no base qualities to consult, and no much larger clone falls within one base.

The library was obtained by the immunoSEQ multiplex PCR assay. TCRdb carries this immuneACCESS record with in-frame sequences only. Its versions omit some clonotypes, under half of them owing to an unresolved V gene in the studies checked, with the rest unexplained. Within this sample are 84,000 or so clones, with roughly 89% of them counted one time only. Approximately 18% of the sample is taken by the ten largest. In the germline V gene, CDR1 corresponds to SGHDN and CDR2 to FVKESK. The CDR3 goes from the cysteine to the phenylalanine over 16 residues. CDR3 DNA is the only sequence kept; it has 48 bases, read in frame from the first base. V lost 4 bases and J lost 9 bases, and the count of bases not matched to a germline gene is 12.

The sample consisted of blood. The sequence was obtained from a man in his fifties or sixties in good health. The chain is encoded by TRBV14 joined to TRBJ1-6; 7 of the junction bases match TRBD1. The CDR3 protein: CASSPYGGTESSPLHF. The nucleotide sequence is TGTGCCAGCAGCCCCTACGGTGGGACAGAGAGTTCACCCCTCCACTTT. The entire variable domain, with the stretches around the CDR3 drawn from the reference TRBV14 and TRBJ1-6 proteins, is EAGVTQFPSHSVIEKGQTVTLRCDPISGHDNLYWYRRVMGKEIKFLLHFVKESKQDESGMPNNRFLAERTGGTYSTLKVQPAELEDSGVYFCASSPYGGTESSPLHFGNGTRLTVT.